These 30 T cell receptor beta chains were sequenced from one sample in a study of blood T cell repertoires in COVID-19. The protocol was immunoSEQ multiplex PCR, while the TCRdb copy is restricted to in-frame clones and leaves out a portion. Of 150,000 to 200,000 clones detected, roughly 80% appear once; the ten largest clones hold approximately 7.8%. The sequencing sample was made of peripheral blood. Receptors originate from a woman aged 55 to 70 with COVID-19, enrolled during active disease.

The rearrangement links TRBV5-6 to TRBJ1-6; D remains ambiguous. The CDR3 runs to 18 residues. The ends were cut back, 4 bases at V and 0 bases at J, with 17 bases in the middle. CDR1 SGHDT and CDR2 YYEEEE come from the germline V gene. The CDR3 DNA sequence: TGTGCCAGCAGCAGCACGCTGAGGATGCCCTCCTATAATTCACCCCTCCACTTT. It yields the protein CASSSTLRMPSYNSPLHF. Full variable domain (remainder filled in from reference TRBV5-6 and TRBJ1-6): DAGVTQSPTHLIKTRGQQVTLRCSPKSGHDTVSWYQQALGQGPQFIFQYYEEEERQRGNFPDRFSGHQFPNYSSELNVNALLLGDSALYLCASSSTLRMPSYNSPLHFGNGTRLTVT.

The chain links TRBV28 to TRBJ1-4; possibly TRBD1 for D (6 bases). V was cut by 7 bases and J by 8 bases, with 17 bases left in between. Germline V lookup: CDR1 MDHEN, CDR2 SYDVKM. The CDR3 spans 14 residues. The CDR3 nucleotides are TGTGCCAGCACCCACGGGACATTTGGGGAAAAACTGTTTTTT. Its translation is CASTHGTFGEKLFF.

This clone was observed a few times. V and J are TRBV28 and TRBJ2-2, with D possibly TRBD2 on 6 matching bases. V was shortened by 8 bases and J by 4 bases, with 14 bases between the two germline ends. CDR3 size: 14 residues. CDR1 and CDR2 from the germline V gene are MDHEN and SYDVKM. As DNA, the CDR3 is TGTGCCAGCCCGCACTGGAGGGCCACCGGGGAGCTGTTTTTT. As protein: CASPHWRATGELFF.

The chain recombines TRBV5-4 with TRBJ2-4; 8 bases are shared with TRBD1. V trimming: 3 bases; J trimming: 1 base; junction bases outside the gene matches: 0. Per the germline V gene, CDR1 is SGHNT and CDR2 is YYREEE (reference sequence). The CDR3 has 14 amino acids. CDR3 protein: CASSWTGAKNIQYF. CDR3 DNA: TGTGCCAGCAGCTGGACAGGGGCCAAAAACATTCAGTACTTC.

This clone was counted at least ten times. The chain carries TRBV18 and TRBJ1-1; D ambiguous. V lost 6 bases, J lost 5 bases, and 10 bases lay in between. CDR1 and CDR2 (germline): KGHSH, LQKENI. The CDR3 loop spans 12 amino acids. CDR3 sequence (DNA): TGTGCCAGCTCCCCGTTGAGGACTGAAGCTTTCTTT. Amino acids: CASSPLRTEAFF.

The V and J genes are TRBV28 and TRBJ1-2; 7 bases fit TRBD1. This CDR3 contains 14 residues. Losses at the gene ends were 6 bases for V and 4 bases for J; bases not matched to a gene: 8. Germline V lookup: CDR1 MDHEN, CDR2 SYDVKM. DNA for the CDR3: TGTGCCAGCAGACCTCCGACAGGGATCTATGGCTACACCTTC. Protein sequence: CASRPPTGIYGYTF.

The chain uses TRBV6-6 and TRBJ2-6; no clear D. Looked up from germline, CDR1 is MNHNY and CDR2 is SVGAGI (reference sequence). The V end was cut by 11 bases, the J end by 0 bases, with 8 bases between. The CDR3 is 13 residues long. CDR3 coding DNA: TGTGCCTCCCGGTACTCTGGGGCCAACGTCCTGACTTTC. Translated, it gives CASRYSGANVLTF.

In this sample, this clone turned up a few times. The genes are TRBV5-4 and TRBJ1-2; 9 bases are a match to TRBD1. Germline CDR1 SGHNT, CDR2 YYREEE (reference sequence). CDR3 length: 16 amino acids. After removal of 4 bases from V and 4 bases from J, the junction contained 11 bases not matched to a gene. CDR3 residues: CASSREGQGWVYGYTF. The CDR3 DNA sequence: TGTGCCAGCAGCCGGGAAGGACAGGGGTGGGTCTATGGCTACACCTTC.

This clone was detected once. CDR3 nucleotides: TGTGCCATCAGTGATGAAACTAGCGGGAGGGTCGGGGAGCAGTTCTTC. Its translation is CAISDETSGRVGEQFF. The chain joins TRBV10-3 to TRBJ2-1; 13 positions agree with TRBD2. The length of the CDR3 is 16 residues. Germline CDR1 ENHRY, CDR2 SYGVKD. After removal of 3 bases from V and 10 bases from J, the junction contained 9 bases not matched to a gene.

This clone has just a few counts. The J gene is TRBJ2-1, the V gene TRBV27, with a possible D match to TRBD2 (7 bases). Germline V CDR1 and CDR2: MNHEY, SMNVEV (reference sequence). This CDR3 region has 14 residues. The V end lost 6 bases, the J end lost 5 bases, and 14 bases lay between the germline ends. The CDR3 DNA reads TGTGCCAGCAGCGAGGGCGGGGGCGACAATGAGCAGTTCTTC. This gives the protein CASSEGGGDNEQFF.

The chain employs TRBV28 and TRBJ2-1, with 8 nucleotides matching TRBD2. Germline V CDR1 and CDR2: MDHEN, SYDVKM. This CDR3 has 13 residues. V was clipped by 7 bases and J by 3 bases; unmatched bases: 2. CDR3 DNA sequence: TGTGCCAGCACGGGGGGGGACTACAATGAGCAGTTCTTC. Amino acids: CASTGGDYNEQFF. The full variable domain, rest sourced from reference TRBV28 and TRBJ2-1, is DVKVTQSSRYLVKRTGEKVFLECVQDMDHENMFWYRQDPGLGLRLIYFSYDVKMKEKGDIPEGYSVSREKKERFSLILESASTNQTSMYLCASTGGDYNEQFFGPGTRLTVL.

The V gene is TRBV9, the J gene TRBJ2-1; 8 positions match TRBD1. The CDR3 totals 16 residues. Germline V gives CDR1 SGDLS, CDR2 YYNGEE. Germline trimming cut 3 bases from V and 0 bases from J; bases unmatched to any gene: 5. CDR3 DNA: TGTGCCAGCAGCGAGGGGACAGGCCTCTCCTACAATGAGCAGTTCTTC. The encoded protein is CASSEGTGLSYNEQFF.

The V and J genes are TRBV28 and TRBJ1-5; D call uncertain. Germline CDR1 is MDHEN and CDR2 is SYDVKM. The CDR3 has 14 amino acids. V was trimmed by 6 bases and J by 2 bases, leaving 11 bases between them. The CDR3 loop reads CASRPIPGNQPQHF. The CDR3 coding sequence is TGTGCCAGCAGGCCAATTCCAGGCAATCAGCCCCAGCATTTT.

As for this clone: At one of its ends the junction is not consistent with the germline gene, which may arise from a read error. CDR3 nucleotides: TGTGCTAGCAGCGTCGGGTCGGGCACTGAAGCTTTCTTT. It is translated as CASSVGSGTEAFF. The V call is TRBV7-7, the J call TRBJ1-1; D is unresolved. The germline V gene encodes CDR1 SSHAT and CDR2 FNYEAQ (reference sequence). CDR3 size: 13 residues.

The chain has TRBV10-3 and TRBJ2-1; maybe TRBD2 (6 bases). Germline CDR1 reads ENHRY; CDR2 reads SYGVKD. Deletions cut 2 bases from V and 10 bases from J, with 15 bases between. The CDR3 is 14 residues long. The DNA of the CDR3 is TGTGCCATCAGTGAGGAAGGGACTGTGGAGGAGCAGTTCTTC. Its protein product is CAISEEGTVEEQFF.

The genes are TRBV4-1 and TRBJ1-2, with D tentatively TRBD1 (5 bases). V gave up 0 bases and J gave up 5 bases, with 13 bases separating them. From germline, CDR1 is MGHRA and CDR2 YSYEKL. This CDR3 comprises 15 residues. This chain's CDR3 is CASSQDPGTGYGYTF. The DNA for the CDR3 is TGCGCCAGCAGCCAAGATCCGGGGACTGGGTATGGCTACACCTTC.

The chain links TRBV2 to TRBJ2-5; 8 bases match TRBD1. The J segment lost 5 bases and the V segment lost 7 bases, leaving 9 bases of the junction unmatched. Looked up from germline, CDR1 is SNHLY and CDR2 is FYNNEI. The CDR3 contains 14 residues. CDR3 sequence: CASMRDRRVETQYF. The CDR3 region has the DNA TGTGCCAGCATGAGGGACAGGAGGGTGGAGACCCAGTACTTC.

The chain links TRBV4-3 to TRBJ1-5; D remains ambiguous. V lost 3 bases, J lost 4 bases, and 13 bases lay in between. Germline V gene data show CDR1 as LGHNA and CDR2 as YSLEER. This CDR3 is built from 15 residues. The CDR3 bases are TGCGCCAGCAGCCAGGGTAGACACCCAAATCAGCCCCAGCATTTT. This encodes CASSQGRHPNQPQHF.

This chain links TRBV20-1 with TRBJ1-1, with TRBD1 matching 8 bases. The CDR3 has 11 residues. The germline V gene encodes CDR1 DFQATT and CDR2 SNEGSKA (reference sequence). V trimming: 4 bases; J trimming: 8 bases; junction bases outside the gene matches: 3. The CDR3 DNA reads TGCAGTGCTACTCGGACAGGGGAAGCTTTCTTT. This encodes CSATRTGEAFF.

This clone has just one count. The chain carries TRBV9 and TRBJ2-7; possibly TRBD1 for D (5 bases). The germline V gene encodes CDR1 SGDLS and CDR2 YYNGEE. Trimming removed 0 bases at V and 3 bases at J, with 10 bases between. The CDR3 consists of 14 residues. CDR3: CASSVDSGFYEQYF. CDR3 DNA sequence: TGTGCCAGCAGCGTAGATTCAGGGTTCTACGAGCAGTACTTC.

This chain links TRBV7-8 with TRBJ2-5, with a possible D match to TRBD1 (6 bases). The V end lost 8 bases, the J end lost 1 base, and 20 bases lay between the germline ends. Looked up from germline, CDR1 is SGHVS and CDR2 is FQNEAQ. The CDR3 runs to 16 residues. The CDR3 DNA follows: TGTGCCAGCGTGCCGATGGCCAGGGGCCTCCAAGAGACCCAGTACTTC. Its translation: CASVPMARGLQETQYF.

This chain joins TRBV5-1 and TRBJ2-3; 11 bases align to TRBD2. V lost 4 bases to trimming and J lost 5 bases; unmatched junction nucleotides: 12. This CDR3 spans 17 amino acids. CDR1 is SGHRS, CDR2 YFSETQ, per germline. CDR3 nucleotides: TGCGCCAGCAGCCTGGCGGCTAGCGGGGGGCTCGGAGATACGCAGTATTTT. Translating gives CASSLAASGGLGDTQYF.

This clone is a singleton in its sample. This chain links TRBV11-3 with TRBJ2-3; 7 nucleotides agree with TRBD1. The ends lost 2 bases at V and 4 bases at J; junction bases unmatched: 3. The germline CDR1 and CDR2 sequences are SGHNT and YENEEA. This CDR3 is built from 14 residues. The CDR3 nucleotides are TGTGCCAGCAGCTTACAGGGACAGTCAGATACGCAGTATTTT. Its protein product is CASSLQGQSDTQYF.

This chain joins TRBV5-1 and TRBJ2-2, with 7 bases matching TRBD1. This CDR3 contains 13 residues. V gave up 2 bases and J gave up 7 bases; unmatched junction bases: 2. Germline CDR1 and CDR2: SGHRS and YFSETQ. The DNA for the CDR3 is TGCGCCAGCAGCTTCGGGACAGACGGGGAGCTGTTTTTT. Translated, it gives CASSFGTDGELFF.

This chain connects TRBV5-1 to TRBJ1-1, with 8 bases matching TRBD1. Germline-derived CDR1 and CDR2 are SGHRS and YFSETQ. V dropped 0 bases and J dropped 4; count of bases not matched to a gene: 5. This CDR3 has 15 amino acids. CDR3 loop: CASSLGLTGVTEAFF. CDR3 bases: TGCGCCAGCAGCTTGGGTTTGACAGGGGTCACTGAAGCTTTCTTT.

The chain combines TRBV2 with TRBJ1-4; TRBD1 is a possible D gene (5 bases). V was trimmed by 1 base and J by 7 bases, leaving 10 bases between them. Germline assignment: CDR1 SNHLY and CDR2 FYNNEI. The CDR3 is made up of 14 amino acids. The chain's CDR3 is CASSEDSRGEKLFF. In nucleotides, the CDR3 is TGTGCCAGCAGTGAAGACAGTAGGGGTGAAAAACTGTTTTTT.

With regard to this clone: Other DNA sequences from this sample encode an identical CDR3 as well. J is TRBJ1-2 and V is TRBV5-4; D may be TRBD1 (6 bases). The CDR3 extends over 14 amino acids. The V end lost 3 bases, the J end lost 1 base, and 10 bases lay between the germline ends. Germline V CDR1 and CDR2: SGHNT, YYREEE (reference sequence). The CDR3 here is CASSSLQGNYGYTF. The CDR3 nucleotides are TGTGCCAGCAGCTCACTACAGGGTAACTATGGCTACACCTTC.

The genes are TRBV28 and TRBJ2-3, with 8 bases that match TRBD2. Germline lookup yields CDR1 MDHEN and CDR2 SYDVKM. This CDR3 is built from 14 residues. The V and J ends lost 3 bases and 6 bases, in that order; junction bases with no gene match: 5. CDR3 bases: TGTGCCAGCAGTTTCAATAGCGGGGCTGATACGCAGTATTTT. Amino acids: CASSFNSGADTQYF.

As to this clone: Different DNA sequences within this sample yield the same CDR3. The genes are TRBV6-5 and TRBJ2-7, with TRBD1 identical over 8 bases. The ends lost 6 bases at V and 4 bases at J; junction bases unmatched: 2. Per the germline V gene, CDR1 is MNHEY and CDR2 is SVGAGI. The CDR3 spans 12 residues. CDR3 nucleotide sequence: TGTGCCAGCAGCCGACAGGGGTACGAGCAGTACTTC. Translated, it gives CASSRQGYEQYF.

The chain employs TRBV7-2 and TRBJ2-3; D unclear. This CDR3 has 13 residues. V lost 2 bases and J lost 1, with 4 bases in between. Germline CDR1 is SGHTA and CDR2 is FQGNSA. CDR3 nucleotide sequence: TGTGCCAGCAGCTTACTCGGCACAGATACGCAGTATTTT. It encodes CASSLLGTDTQYF.